The clone carrying this T cell receptor beta chain was recorded at least ten times. The entry originates in a study of blood T cells in healthy people across ages. CDR3 length equals 16 residues. Per the germline V gene, CDR1 is SGHRS and CDR2 is YFSETQ. V lost 0 bases, J lost 1 base, and 14 bases lay in between. It was with a sample-barcoded 5' primer and a J-beta primer mix that a second PCR of about 6 to 11 cycles was run. Each of the samples gave a minimum of 2.5 million paired-end reads that contained CDR3. From the 5' RACE reads, TCRdb called clonotypes with MiXCR, one entry per CDR3 protein. The sample carries about 930,000 distinct CDR3 sequences, 25% to 35% recorded once. These records were also assigned to another study, of T cells of mothers and their children.

The sequence derives from a woman between 40 and 55 years old in good health. The rearrangement uses TRBV5-1 and TRBJ2-7; D may correspond to TRBD1 or TRBD2 (5 bases each). Sequencing used blood. The CDR3 protein is CASSLDLRGPSYEQYF. Written as DNA, the CDR3 is TGCGCCAGCAGCTTGGATTTGAGGGGACCTTCCTACGAGCAGTACTTC.